This T cell receptor beta chain is from a study of cytomegalovirus exposure and HLA in healthy donors. For the study at large: HLA-typed donors were the source of roughly 80 million unique TCRs held in an early data release. Study results and caveats: The study had only CMV serostatus as immune exposure information. Later findings reportedly placed an Asian-associated ancestry cluster below the approximately 650-donor mean for N-insertions.

Trimming took 8 bases from V and 6 from J, leaving 9 bases between them. The length of the CDR3 is 11 residues. In germline, CDR1 is SGHAT, CDR2 FQNNGV. Worth noting for this clone: Antigen specificity is unknown.

Researchers ran the PCR with 60 Vbeta and 13 Jbeta primers. Sequenced by immunoSEQ multiplex PCR; TCRdb stores in-frame clones only, minus some. Seen here are around 200,000 clones, about three quarters observed once, and the top ten hold roughly 1.9%. The receptor's source is a man between 18 and 29 years old in good health and CMV-seronegative. Material: PBMCs. This chain connects TRBV11-2 to TRBJ2-3; TRBD2 is a possible D gene (7 bases). CDR3 in DNA: TGTGCCAGCGGGGGGGCGGATACGCAGTATTTT. It specifies CASGGADTQYF.